One T cell receptor (beta chain) is described in this entry. This specimen belongs to a study of blood T cell repertoires in COVID-19. As for the study in general: Collection of acute and convalescent COVID-19 samples took place in the United States, Italy and Spain. The cDNA or gDNA used as material had been derived from T cells, B-cell-depleted T cells, or PBMCs.

Under the authors' procedure: Counts of nucleated cells, estimated from reference gene primer amplification, were obtained. Some clones are missing from TCRdb's copy, which holds only in-frame ones; the method was immunoSEQ multiplex PCR. That table is the source of V, J and clone size, and D and trimming were worked out from the DNA. The repertoire holds 170,000 or so clones, with approximately 79% as singletons. With 5 bases clipped from V and 2 bases from J, the junction kept 3 bases outside the gene matches. The V gene's germline CDR1 is LNHDA and CDR2 SQIVND (reference sequence). There are 15 residues in the CDR3.

Sequencing used peripheral blood. The chain has TRBV19 and TRBJ2-3, with TRBD2 identical over 11 bases. The sequence derives from a woman in her seventies with acute or convalescent COVID-19. CDR3 loop: CASSVLAGDTDTQYF. The DNA for the CDR3 is TGTGCCAGTAGTGTACTAGCGGGAGACACAGATACGCAGTATTTT.